This record concerns one T cell receptor beta chain sequence. Its antigen is as yet unknown. Germline values: CDR1 MDHEN, CDR2 SYDVKM. CDR3 length equals 15 residues. With V trimmed by 3 bases and J by 3 bases, 3 bases remained unmatched. The data were taken from a study of graft-versus-host responses after intestinal transplantation. Measured with immunoSEQ multiplex PCR; TCRdb has only the in-frame clones, and not every one. The table has more than 65,000 clones, roughly nine tenths seen once. The receptor's source is a human donor who received an intestinal transplant. V is TRBV28 and J is TRBJ1-5; 9 positions match TRBD1. This specimen was unstimulated CD4+ T cells sorted from spleen or lymph node cells, taken before intestinal transplant. For the CDR3, the DNA is TGTGCCAGCAGTTTCGGGGACAGGGACAATCAGCCCCAGCATTTT. Translated, it gives CASSFGDRDNQPQHF.